A single sample gave rise to the 24 T cell receptor beta chains below, sequenced in a study of blood T cell repertoires in COVID-19. The protocol was immunoSEQ multiplex PCR, while the TCRdb copy is restricted to in-frame clones and leaves out a portion. The profile covers approximately 94,000 clones, with approximately 91% appearing a single time and roughly 2.1% taken by the ten largest. The sequencing sample was made of peripheral blood. The origin of the receptors is a man over 45 with active COVID-19.

Details on this clone: At one end, the junction sequence differs from germline, possibly due to a read error. The chain couples TRBV12-3 or TRBV12-4 to TRBJ1-3; D perhaps matches TRBD1 (5 bases). CDR3 size: 11 residues. The CDR3 spells CASSALDMEHF. For the CDR3, the DNA is TGTGCCAGCAGTGCTCTGGACATGGAACATTTT.

This clone appeared once. This chain uses TRBV3-1 (or the pseudogene TRBV3-2) with TRBJ2-3; D possibly corresponds to TRBD2 (5 bases). The CDR3 sequence is 15 residues long. Germline lookup yields CDR1 LGHDT and CDR2 YNNKEL (reference sequence). The ends were cut back, 1 base at V and 2 bases at J, with 10 bases in the middle. CDR3 DNA: TGTGCCAGCAGCCAAGTGCTAGCCCCCACAGATACGCAGTATTTT. Translated: CASSQVLAPTDTQYF.

CDR3: CASSDRSNQPQHF. As DNA, the CDR3 is TGTGCCAGCAGTGACAGAAGCAATCAGCCCCAGCATTTT. The chain links TRBV2 to TRBJ1-5; D gene uncertain. V was pared by 3 bases and J by 1 base, with 4 bases between. The CDR3 covers 13 residues. Germline V gene data show CDR1 as SNHLY and CDR2 as FYNNEI.

This clone has just one count. This sequence joins TRBV11-3 and TRBJ1-1; D may be TRBD1 (5 bases). The CDR3 runs 12 residues. CDR1 and CDR2 from the germline V gene are SGHNT and YENEEA. V dropped 5 bases and J dropped 11 bases, with 15 bases sitting between them. The CDR3 sequence is CASSPPAGGAFF. In DNA, the CDR3 is TGTGCCAGCAGCCCTCCGGCGGGGGGGGCTTTCTTT.

J is TRBJ1-4 and V is TRBV9; the D gene is possibly TRBD1 (6 bases). CDR1 SGDLS and CDR2 YYNGEE come from the germline V gene. The CDR3 length is 15 residues. The germline V and J ends were trimmed by 1 base and 5 bases, with 12 bases remaining between them. CDR3 in DNA: TGTGCCAGCAGCGTACAAGAGGGGGTGAATGAAAAACTGTTTTTT. This encodes CASSVQEGVNEKLFF.

The rearrangement uses TRBV11-3 and TRBJ2-7, with 9 bases identical to TRBD2. Losses at the gene ends were 1 base for V and 5 bases for J; bases not matched to a gene: 9. Germline loops: CDR1 SGHNT, CDR2 YENEEA. The CDR3 runs 16 residues. The CDR3 loop reads CASSLGVAGDSDEQYV. CDR3 DNA sequence: TGTGCCAGCAGCTTAGGGGTAGCGGGAGATTCGGACGAGCAGTACGTC.

This chain uses TRBV11-3 with TRBJ2-3, with TRBD2 matching over 15 bases. CDR3 size: 18 residues. V gave up 4 bases and J gave up 3 bases; unmatched junction bases: 8. The V gene's germline CDR1 is SGHNT and CDR2 YENEEA. CDR3 DNA sequence: TGTGCCAGCAGCTCGGGACTAGCGGGGGGCCCGGGTACAGATACGCAGTATTTT. This sequence encodes CASSSGLAGGPGTDTQYF.

This clone was seen just once. The sample holds other DNA sequences that translate to the same CDR3. The genes are TRBV5-6 and TRBJ2-7; TRBD1 matches 7 bases. The CDR3 has 17 residues. The germline gives CDR1 SGHDT, CDR2 YYEEEE. This CDR3 is CASSFRGSWTGSYEQYV. DNA of the CDR3: TGTGCTAGCAGCTTTCGAGGATCATGGACAGGCTCCTACGAGCAGTACGTC.

The gene calls are TRBV3-1 (or the pseudogene TRBV3-2) and TRBJ2-7; D is perhaps TRBD2 (6 bases). The germline V gene has CDR1 LGHDT and CDR2 YNNKEL (reference sequence). The CDR3 spans 17 residues. V was shortened by 4 bases and J by 0 bases, with 19 bases between the two germline ends. As DNA, the CDR3 is TGTGCCAGCAGCCGCCTTCGGCCTAGCGAAAACTCCTACGAGCAGTACGTC. Encoded protein: CASSRLRPSENSYEQYV.

This rearrangement joins TRBV7-9 to TRBJ2-5; TRBD2 aligns across 7 bases. Germline V CDR1 and CDR2: SEHNR, FQNEAQ (reference sequence). This CDR3 contains 16 residues. The trim removed 4 bases at V and 3 bases at J, leaving 11 bases unmatched. The CDR3 loop reads CASSSMLVAGKETQYF. The CDR3 region has the DNA TGTGCCAGCAGCTCGATGTTGGTAGCGGGTAAAGAGACCCAGTACTTC.

CDR3 sequence reads: CASSLNTDHLDEQFF. The CDR3 nucleotides read TGTGCCAGCAGTTTAAACACAGACCACCTGGATGAGCAGTTCTTC. The chain links TRBV27 to TRBJ2-1; unclear D gene. Germline assignment: CDR1 MNHEY and CDR2 SMNVEV (reference sequence). Trimming cost V 2 bases and J 8 bases, with 16 bases left between them. This CDR3 contains 15 residues.

V is TRBV9 and J is TRBJ1-6, with D tentatively TRBD1 (6 bases). CDR1 and CDR2 (germline): SGDLS, YYNGEE. Trimming took off 4 bases at V and 5 bases at J, with 22 bases between the two ends. This CDR3 spans 18 amino acids. The DNA for the CDR3 is TGTGCCAGCAGCCCCCACCGTCGTATGGACAGCAATAATTCACCCCTCCACTTT. It encodes CASSPHRRMDSNNSPLHF.

The rearrangement joins TRBV27 to TRBJ1-5; D is perhaps TRBD1 (6 bases). This CDR3 spans 14 amino acids. CDR1 and CDR2 (germline): MNHEY, SMNVEV (reference sequence). The V end was cut by 4 bases, the J end by 5 bases, with 12 bases between. The CDR3 DNA reads as TGTGCCAGCAGTTGGGTTGCAGGGGATCAGCCCCAGCATTTT. It is translated as CASSWVAGDQPQHF.

The chain uses TRBV18 and TRBJ1-1; D unresolved. CDR1 is KGHSH, CDR2 LQKENI, per germline. This CDR3 region has 11 residues. Deletions cut 6 bases from V and 5 bases from J, with 7 bases between. The CDR3 DNA is TGTGCCAGCTCTCCGGGAACTGAAGCTTTCTTT. This encodes CASSPGTEAFF.

This sequence joins TRBV18 and TRBJ2-2; D perhaps matches TRBD1 (5 bases). Trimming removed 5 bases at V and 5 bases at J, with 12 bases between. The CDR3 is made up of 14 amino acids. CDR1 KGHSH and CDR2 LQKENI come from the germline V gene. The CDR3 loop reads CASSIDRRTGELFF. CDR3 bases: TGTGCCAGCTCAATCGACAGAAGAACCGGGGAGCTGTTTTTT.

V usage is TRBV7-9 and J usage is TRBJ2-5; 8 bases map to TRBD2. The germline V gene has CDR1 SEHNR and CDR2 FQNEAQ (reference sequence). This CDR3 comprises 16 residues. J was trimmed by 0 bases and V by 4 bases; bases with no gene match: 7. CDR3 amino acids: CASSSDGGAYQETQYF. DNA of the CDR3: TGTGCCAGCAGCTCGGACGGGGGGGCGTACCAAGAGACCCAGTACTTC.

The V call is TRBV19, the J call TRBJ2-1; 9 nucleotides align to TRBD2. V gave up 5 bases and J gave up 5 bases; unmatched junction bases: 10. CDR3 length: 16 amino acids. In germline, CDR1 is LNHDA, CDR2 SQIVND (reference sequence). CDR3 DNA: TGTGCCAGTAGTTTGCTAGCGGGACGAGACAACAATGAGCAGTTCTTC. As protein: CASSLLAGRDNNEQFF.

The genes are TRBV12-5 and TRBJ1-5; 7 bases line up with TRBD1. The V gene's germline CDR1 is LGHNT and CDR2 FRNRAP. CDR3 length: 15 amino acids. The J segment lost 4 bases and the V segment lost 1 base, leaving 4 bases of the junction unmatched. The CDR3 loop is CASGLGQGGNQPQHF. The CDR3 DNA is TGTGCTAGTGGTTTGGGACAGGGAGGAAATCAGCCCCAGCATTTT.

The chain employs TRBV28 and TRBJ2-1; the match to TRBD2 covers 14 bases. After removal of 4 bases from V and 3 bases from J, the junction contained 2 bases not matched to a gene. CDR1 and CDR2 from the germline V gene are MDHEN and SYDVKM. The CDR3 has 16 amino acids. In DNA, the CDR3 is TGTGCCAGCAGTTCGGGACTAGCGGGAGTCTACAATGAGCAGTTCTTC. Protein sequence: CASSSGLAGVYNEQFF.

On this clone itself: At one end, the junction sequence differs from germline, possibly due to a read error. V gene TRBV19 combines with J gene TRBJ2-1; 12 nucleotides align to TRBD1. The CDR3 runs to 13 residues. Germline CDR1 and CDR2: LNHDA and SQIVND (reference sequence). CDR3 sequence reads: CASSFIGDRGLIF. CDR3 bases: TGTGCCAGTAGTTTCATAGGGGACAGGGGGCTGATCTTC.

The chain combines TRBV5-1 with TRBJ2-5, with D possibly matching TRBD1 (6 bases). Trimming took 4 bases from V and 2 from J, leaving 12 bases between them. The CDR3 contains 14 residues. The V gene's germline CDR1 is SGHRS and CDR2 YFSETQ. CDR3 sequence reads: CASSGGHGQETQYF. Written as DNA, the CDR3 is TGCGCCAGCAGCGGGGGCCACGGACAAGAGACCCAGTACTTC.

This rearrangement joins TRBV6-5 to TRBJ2-7, with 10 bases that match TRBD1. V was clipped by 6 bases and J by 5 bases; unmatched bases: 4. Germline CDR1 MNHEY, CDR2 SVGAGI. The CDR3 totals 13 residues. Here the CDR3 DNA reads TGTGCCAGCAGGAAGACAGGGGGCAACGAGCAGTACTTC. Protein sequence: CASRKTGGNEQYF.

V is TRBV2 and J is TRBJ2-5, with D hard to call. The V end lost 5 bases, the J end lost 7 bases, and 11 bases lay between the germline ends. Germline V CDR1 and CDR2: SNHLY, FYNNEI. This CDR3 spans 12 amino acids. The CDR3 loop is CASSPDTPTQYF. The CDR3 DNA reads TGTGCCAGCAGTCCAGACACCCCGACCCAGTACTTC.

V gene TRBV4-1 combines with J gene TRBJ2-5, with TRBD2 as a possible D gene (7 bases). The germline V gene encodes CDR1 MGHRA and CDR2 YSYEKL. The CDR3 is 18 amino acids. Trimming removed 4 bases from V and 2 bases from J, with 23 bases in between. CDR3 loop: CASSLRTGGASPQETQYF. The CDR3 DNA sequence: TGCGCCAGCAGCCTTCGGACGGGGGGCGCGTCGCCACAAGAGACCCAGTACTTC.